These 17 T cell receptor beta chains were all obtained from the same sample, sequenced in a study of vaccination and CD4 T cells after COVID-19. Sequencing of the DNA from cultured CD4+ T cells was carried out with the Oncomine TCR Beta short-read assay. TCRdb used MiXCR to reprocess the PCR reads, holding one entry per CDR3 protein. Of 15,000 to 20,000 distinct CDR3 sequences in the sample, around 60% were seen once. For these TCRs, the target antigens are not known. The treatment here: 10-day PBMC culture with coronavirus spike peptide pools or control peptides (ViraFEST assay). The sequenced sample was CD4+ T cells from blood, cultured in vitro. The receptors stem from a human donor who had recovered from COVID-19.

The chain has TRBV6-5 and TRBJ1-1; TRBD1 is a possible D gene (5 bases). Per the germline V gene, CDR1 is MNHEY and CDR2 is SVGAGI. This CDR3 has 17 amino acids. Trimming stripped 0 bases from V and 1 base from J, with 15 bases between. For the CDR3, the DNA is TGTGCCAGCAGTTACTCGGGGGGACCTTTACAGAACACTGAAGCTTTCTTT. Translated: CASSYSGGPLQNTEAFF.

This chain links TRBV24-1 with TRBJ2-5; 8 nucleotides match TRBD2. Germline V CDR1 and CDR2: KGHDR, SFDVKD. Germline trimming cut 0 bases from V and 5 bases from J; bases unmatched to any gene: 7. The CDR3 totals 16 residues. The DNA of the CDR3 is TGTGCCACCAGTGATTTGAAGGGGACTAGTCGGGAGACCCAGTACTTC. Its protein product is CATSDLKGTSRETQYF.

This clonotype has only a few counts. The chain is built from TRBV27 and TRBJ2-7; no clear D gene. Trimming left V 1 base short and J 4 bases short, with 17 bases between. The CDR3 loop spans 16 amino acids. Germline CDR1 is MNHEY and CDR2 is SMNVEV (reference sequence). CDR3: CASSLFSSFAAYEQYF. The CDR3 nucleotides read TGTGCCAGCAGTTTATTCTCGAGCTTTGCGGCTTACGAGCAGTACTTC.

The CDR3 loop reads CASSYDRKGYTF. DNA for the CDR3: TGTGCCAGCAGTTACGACAGAAAAGGCTACACCTTC. The chain links TRBV6-2 or TRBV6-3 to TRBJ1-2; tentatively, D is TRBD1 (5 bases). CDR3 length: 12 residues. Germline CDR1 and CDR2: MNHEY and SVGEGT. Deletions cut 2 bases from V and 8 bases from J, with 9 bases between.

The chain couples TRBV19 to TRBJ2-5; 9 bases agree with TRBD1. V trimming: 3 bases; J trimming: 1 base; junction bases outside the gene matches: 3. The germline V gene has CDR1 LNHDA and CDR2 SQIVND (reference sequence). This CDR3 has 15 amino acids. CDR3 residues: CASSMGQGSQETQYF. The CDR3 DNA reads TGTGCCAGTAGTATGGGACAGGGAAGCCAAGAGACCCAGTACTTC.

The rearrangement uses TRBV6-1 and TRBJ2-7; the D is unclear. V was clipped by 0 bases and J by 4 bases, with 13 bases between them. The CDR3 is 15 amino acids. CDR1 and CDR2 from the germline V gene are MNHNS and SASEGT. CDR3 nucleotide sequence: TGTGCCAGCAGTGAAGCCCCAACCCCGGATTACGAGCAGTACTTC. It specifies CASSEAPTPDYEQYF.

This chain links TRBV11-3 with TRBJ1-1; the D is unclear. The germline gives CDR1 SGHNT, CDR2 YENEEA. Between the trimmed V and J ends, which lost 0 bases and 2 bases, there was a span of 7 bases. The CDR3 consists of 14 residues. CDR3 sequence: CASSLEWTNTEAFF. DNA for the CDR3: TGTGCCAGCAGCTTAGAGTGGACTAACACTGAAGCTTTCTTT.

This CDR3 reads CASMSQGGTEAFF. Here the CDR3 DNA reads TGTGCCAGTATGTCGCAGGGAGGAACTGAAGCTTTCTTT. The chain recombines TRBV19 with TRBJ1-1, with D possibly matching TRBD1 (5 bases). The V gene's germline CDR1 is LNHDA and CDR2 SQIVND (reference sequence). The CDR3 consists of 13 residues. Trimming pared 7 bases from V and 5 bases from J, leaving 14 bases between.

The chain combines TRBV18 with TRBJ1-2; 8 bases match TRBD1. The CDR3 runs to 15 residues. Germline values: CDR1 KGHSH, CDR2 LQKENI. The V segment lost 2 bases and the J segment 0 bases; nucleotides outside the gene matches: 2. CDR3 region: CASSPTDRANYGYTF. Here the CDR3 DNA reads TGTGCCAGCTCACCAACGGACAGGGCTAACTATGGCTACACCTTC.

This chain joins TRBV6-1 and TRBJ1-2; the D is unclear. Germline V CDR1 and CDR2: MNHNS, SASEGT. The V gene lost 8 bases and the J gene lost 4 bases, with 11 bases spanning the gap. This CDR3 has 12 residues. CDR3: CASRAESYGYTF. In nucleotides, the CDR3 is TGTGCCAGCCGGGCAGAAAGCTATGGCTACACCTTC.

The V and J genes are TRBV6-2 or TRBV6-3 and TRBJ2-1; D is possibly TRBD2 (5 bases). CDR1 and CDR2 (germline): MNHEY, SVGEGT. CDR3 size: 13 residues. Trimming removed 11 bases at V and 0 bases at J, with 11 bases between. CDR3 DNA: TGTGCCGCCCGCCGGGACTCCTACAATGAGCAGTTCTTC. It encodes CAARRDSYNEQFF.

DNA of the CDR3: TGTGCCAGCAGCTTCTTGGGACTAGCGACAAGCTCCTACAATGAGCAGTTCTTC. This encodes CASSFLGLATSSYNEQFF. This chain connects TRBV7-2 to TRBJ2-1, with 10 bases aligning to TRBD2. V lost 3 bases and J lost 0; bases outside the gene matches: 8. This CDR3 has 18 amino acids. Germline assignment: CDR1 SGHTA and CDR2 FQGNSA.

The sample holds a few counts of this clonotype. Here the CDR3 DNA reads TGTGCCAGCAGCCCTCCCAATTCACCCCTCCACTTT. As protein: CASSPPNSPLHF. The rearrangement joins TRBV7-8 to TRBJ1-6; D gene ambiguous. The CDR3 has 12 amino acids. Deletions cut 5 bases from V and 7 bases from J, with 6 bases between. CDR1 and CDR2 (germline): SGHVS, FQNEAQ. Combining the CDR3 with reference TRBV7-8 and TRBJ1-6 gives the whole variable domain GAGVSQSPRYKVAKRGQDVALRCDPISGHVSLFWYQQALGQGPEFLTYFQNEAQLDKSGLPSDRFFAERPEGSVSTLKIQRTQQEDSAVYLCASSPPNSPLHFGNGTRLTVT.

This clonotype occurred a few times. CDR3 sequence: CASSELDRGADTQYF. CDR3 in DNA: TGTGCCAGCAGTGAACTCGATAGAGGGGCAGATACGCAGTATTTT. The chain uses TRBV6-1 and TRBJ2-3; D possibly matches TRBD1 or TRBD2 (5 bases each). V lost 2 bases, J lost 4 bases, and 13 bases lay in between. From germline, CDR1 is MNHNS and CDR2 SASEGT. CDR3 size: 15 residues.

This clonotype has only a few counts. The genes are TRBV7-2 and TRBJ1-2; the D gene is possibly TRBD1 (6 bases). The CDR3 sequence is 13 residues long. V lost 1 base and J 6 bases, leaving 9 bases between the germline ends. CDR1 and CDR2 (germline): SGHTA, FQGNSA. CDR3 in DNA: TGTGCCAGCAGCTTAGACAGGGAGGATGGCTACACCTTC. Residues: CASSLDREDGYTF.

The V gene is TRBV10-3, the J gene TRBJ1-2; no clear D gene. This CDR3 is built from 12 residues. Germline values: CDR1 ENHRY, CDR2 SYGVKD. V was clipped by 3 bases and J by 3 bases, with 5 bases between them. CDR3 nucleotides: TGTGCCATCAGTGACGGCTACTATGGCTACACCTTC. Its translation is CAISDGYYGYTF.

The J gene is TRBJ1-6, the V gene TRBV2, with D perhaps TRBD1 (5 bases). V was cut by 11 bases and J by 5 bases, with 19 bases left in between. The CDR3 spans 15 residues. Germline CDR1 and CDR2: SNHLY and FYNNEI. The CDR3 loop reads CAGRGRAYDNSPLHF. CDR3 bases: TGTGCCGGGAGGGGCAGGGCGTATGATAATTCACCCCTCCACTTT.